This is a list of T cell receptor beta chains from one sample in a study of T cell therapy after organ transplantation. The method was immunoSEQ multiplex PCR; TCRdb's version includes in-frame clones alone and lacks a portion of them. Here the sample spans 45,000 to 60,000 clones, 94% being singletons. These receptors have no known antigen. The source was CD8+ T cells from blood, collected before autologous CMV-specific T cell therapy. These receptors all stem from a human patient who had received a solid organ transplant and had CMV disease. Both conserved end residues are part of each CDR3. A D gene is named only where the DNA matches it firmly. Size is stated for part of the rows, as once, few or many counts, or as a class when the clone is expanded.

abundance	j_gene	d_gene	v_gene	len	CDR3nt	CDR3aa
-	TRBJ2-7	-	TRBV12-5	12	TGTGCTAGTGGTTTGTCCTCCTACGAGCAGTACTTC	CASGLSSYEQYF
once	TRBJ1-1	-	TRBV9	14	TGTGCCAGCAGCGTTTCAGACCTGAACACTGAAGCTTTCTTT	CASSVSDLNTEAFF
once	TRBJ2-7	TRBD1	TRBV29-1	13	TGCAGCGTTGAAAACAGGGGCCCCTACGAGCAGTACTTC	CSVENRGPYEQYF
-	TRBJ2-7	TRBD1	TRBV6-5	16	TGTGCCAGCAGTTACTCGATAGGACAGGAGGCCTACGAGCAGTACTTC	CASSYSIGQEAYEQYF
-	TRBJ2-3	-	TRBV30	11	TGTGCCTTAAGCGACCCCTATACGCAGTATTTT	CALSDPYTQYF
-	TRBJ2-1	-	TRBV6-5	14	TGTGCCAGCAACGCGAGAGGGGGATACAATGAGCAGTTCTTC	CASNARGGYNEQFF
-	TRBJ2-7	-	TRBV11-2	14	TGTGCCAGCAGCTTTGGTGACTCAAACTACGAGCAGTACTTC	CASSFGDSNYEQYF
-	TRBJ2-7	-	TRBV29-1	15	TGCAGCGTTGAAATCCCAGGAGGGGCCGCCTACGAGCAGTACTTC	CSVEIPGGAAYEQYF
-	TRBJ2-1	TRBD2	TRBV2	14	TGTGCCAGCAGTGATTCGGGAGGGTCTAATGAGCAGTTCTTC	CASSDSGGSNEQFF
-	TRBJ2-7	TRBD1	TRBV28	16	TGTGCCAGCCGACTCCTGGGGGACAGGGCGACCTACGAGCAGTACTTC	CASRLLGDRATYEQYF
-	TRBJ2-1	-	TRBV11-2	14	TGTGCCAGCAGCCCCGACACCGCCTACAATGAGCAGTTCTTC	CASSPDTAYNEQFF
-	TRBJ2-1	-	TRBV2	11	TGTGCCAGCAGTGAAAAGGGTGAGCAGTTCTTC	CASSEKGEQFF
-	TRBJ1-5	-	TRBV4-3	17	TGCGCCAGCAGCCAAGACGGACGCTCTTCCGGCAATCAGCCCCAGCATTTT	CASSQDGRSSGNQPQHF
-	TRBJ2-6	-	TRBV11-2	17	TGTGCCAGCAGCTTATGGGCAGCTGACTCTGGGGCCAACGTCCTGACTTTC	CASSLWAADSGANVLTF
-	TRBJ1-1	TRBD1	TRBV5-4	13	TGTGCCAGCAGCTTTGACAGGGCCACTGAAGCTTTCTTT	CASSFDRATEAFF
-	TRBJ1-4	-	TRBV6-5	14	TGTGCCAGCAGTCCCGGGGGGTTCGGGGAAAAACTGTTTTTT	CASSPGGFGEKLFF